This TCR beta chain was profiled in a study of OX40 agonist ivuxolimab in advanced cancers. For the study at large: Every 2 weeks, ivuxolimab was infused into the patients intravenously at between 0.01 and 10 mg/kg. Study-level results: It was not determined which antigens were specifically recognized by the peripheral T cells that had undergone clonal expansion. Expanded clones were, on average, more numerous among CD8+ T cells than CD4+.

Details on this clone: Its antigen is currently unknown.

Collection of blood occurred at baseline, at cycle 4 day 1, and at cycle 7 day 1. Here immunoSEQ multiplex PCR was the method, and the copy in TCRdb shows in-frame clones only, minus some. The sample has fewer than 100,000 clones; about 86% are singletons. V was pared by 4 bases and J by 10 bases, with 7 bases of the junction left unmatched. The germline V gene encodes CDR1 SGDLS and CDR2 YYNGEE. This CDR3 comprises 15 residues. This specimen consisted of CD4+ or CD8+ T cells sorted from blood, obtained in a trial of the OX40 agonist ivuxolimab. This receptor was obtained from an adult with an advanced solid tumor such as melanoma, head and neck, liver or kidney cancer. The chain uses TRBV9 and TRBJ2-1; the match to TRBD2 covers 14 bases. The CDR3 loop is CASSKTGLAGVEQFF. As DNA, the CDR3 is TGTGCCAGCAGCAAGACGGGACTAGCGGGAGTAGAGCAGTTCTTC.